This entry lists 10 T cell receptor beta chains sequenced from one sample in a study of blood T cell repertoires in COVID-19. Generated by immunoSEQ multiplex PCR, the TCRdb table keeps only in-frame clones and is missing some. Here the sample spans 100,000 or so clones, about 91% being singletons. The sequenced sample consisted of peripheral blood. These TCRs come from a young man with acute or convalescent COVID-19.

This sequence joins TRBV27 and TRBJ1-5; 9 nucleotides line up with TRBD1. The V gene's germline CDR1 is MNHEY and CDR2 SMNVEV (reference sequence). The J segment lost 3 bases and the V segment lost 2 bases, leaving 5 bases of the junction unmatched. The CDR3 contains 16 residues. CDR3 residues: CASSLRTGVANQPQHF. The CDR3 nucleotides are TGTGCCAGCAGTTTACGGACAGGGGTCGCCAATCAGCCCCAGCATTTT.

The chain couples TRBV6-1 to TRBJ1-2; 11 nucleotides align to TRBD1. The CDR3 is 17 residues long. Looked up from germline, CDR1 is MNHNS and CDR2 is SASEGT. The junction had 13 bases not matched to a gene; V was cut back by 2 bases and J by 8 bases. CDR3 residues: CASSERLGQGAPRGYTF. The CDR3 coding sequence is TGTGCCAGCAGTGAACGTCTTGGACAGGGGGCGCCTCGGGGCTACACCTTC.

CDR3 in amino acids: CSVEEDRGQPQHF. CDR3 DNA sequence: TGCAGCGTTGAAGAGGACAGGGGACAGCCCCAGCATTTT. This rearrangement joins TRBV29-1 to TRBJ1-5; TRBD1 matches at 9 bases. Germline V gene sequence: CDR1 SQVTM, CDR2 ANQGSEA. The CDR3 runs to 13 residues. V lost 0 bases to trimming and J lost 7 bases; unmatched junction nucleotides: 1.

This clone was seen only once. The chain joins TRBV2 to TRBJ1-5, with D possibly matching TRBD1 (5 bases). The CDR3 has 14 amino acids. Germline assignment: CDR1 SNHLY and CDR2 FYNNEI. V was pared by 4 bases and J by 0 bases, with 7 bases between. This chain's CDR3 is CASSGQSSNQPQHF. DNA for the CDR3: TGTGCCAGCAGTGGACAGAGTAGCAATCAGCCCCAGCATTTT.

The rearrangement uses TRBV9 and TRBJ1-2; 9 positions match TRBD1. Germline V gives CDR1 SGDLS, CDR2 YYNGEE. The CDR3 length is 15 residues. V dropped 4 bases and J dropped 7; count of bases not matched to a gene: 11. The CDR3 nucleotides are TGTGCCAGCAGCTCACGAACCGGGACAGGGATTGGCTACACCTTC. Residues: CASSSRTGTGIGYTF.

The rearrangement links TRBV21-1 to TRBJ2-7; the table's D gene call, TRBD1, was not cross checked with the DNA. TRBV21-1 is classified as a pseudogene. There are 12 residues in the CDR3. CDR3 residues: CASSKVGDEQYF. The CDR3 DNA is TGTGCCAGCAGCAAAGTAGGGGACGAGCAGTACTTC.

The V call is TRBV19, the J call TRBJ1-2; possibly TRBD1 for D (5 bases). Trimming shortened V by 6 bases and J by 1 base, and 27 bases separated the two germline ends. Looked up from germline, CDR1 is LNHDA and CDR2 is SQIVND (reference sequence). CDR3 size: 19 residues. Here the CDR3 reads CASSPPTTALVGYNYGYTF. In nucleotides, the CDR3 is TGTGCCAGTAGCCCCCCCACGACAGCTCTCGTGGGATATAACTATGGCTACACCTTC.

The V and J genes are TRBV18 and TRBJ2-5, with 10 bases fitting TRBD2. CDR1 KGHSH and CDR2 LQKENI come from the germline V gene. V trimming: 6 bases; J trimming: 0 bases; junction bases outside the gene matches: 10. The CDR3 spans 17 residues. The chain's CDR3 is CASSVPGLASYQETQYF. The CDR3, as DNA: TGTGCCAGCTCCGTCCCGGGACTAGCGTCGTACCAAGAGACCCAGTACTTC. Together with reference TRBV18 and TRBJ2-5, the CDR3 gives the full variable domain: NAGVMQNPRHLVRRRGQEARLRCSPMKGHSHVYWYRQLPEEGLKFMVYLQKENIIDESGMPKERFSAEFPKEGPSILRIQQVVRGDSAAYFCASSVPGLASYQETQYFGPGTRLLVL.

V usage is TRBV5-5 and J usage is TRBJ1-1, with TRBD1 as a possible D gene (6 bases). There are 14 residues in the CDR3. V was trimmed by 1 base and J by 7 bases, leaving 14 bases between them. CDR1 and CDR2 (germline): SGHKS, YYEKEE (reference sequence). CDR3 DNA: TGTGCCAGCAGCTTGCTAGCAGGGGAGGGTGAAGCTTTCTTT. As protein: CASSLLAGEGEAFF. Variable domain in full (rest from reference TRBV5-5 and TRBJ1-1): DAGVTQSPTHLIKTRGQQVTLRCSPISGHKSVSWYQQVLGQGPQFIFQYYEKEERGRGNFPDRFSARQFPNYSSELNVNALLLGDSALYLCASSLLAGEGEAFFGQGTRLTVV.

The V call is TRBV7-9, the J call TRBJ1-1; TRBD1 might be the D (6 bases). Per germline, CDR1 SEHNR and CDR2 FQNEAQ (reference sequence). CDR3 length: 14 amino acids. V was trimmed by 6 bases and J by 2 bases, leaving 13 bases between them. The chain's CDR3 is CASRTTGKNTEAFF. The DNA of the CDR3 is TGTGCCAGCAGAACTACAGGGAAAAACACTGAAGCTTTCTTT. Full variable domain (remainder filled in from reference TRBV7-9 and TRBJ1-1): DTGVSQNPRHKITKRGQNVTFRCDPISEHNRLYWYRQTLGQGPEFLTYFQNEAQLEKSRLLSDRFSAERPKGSFSTLEIQRTEQGDSAMYLCASRTTGKNTEAFFGQGTRLTVV.